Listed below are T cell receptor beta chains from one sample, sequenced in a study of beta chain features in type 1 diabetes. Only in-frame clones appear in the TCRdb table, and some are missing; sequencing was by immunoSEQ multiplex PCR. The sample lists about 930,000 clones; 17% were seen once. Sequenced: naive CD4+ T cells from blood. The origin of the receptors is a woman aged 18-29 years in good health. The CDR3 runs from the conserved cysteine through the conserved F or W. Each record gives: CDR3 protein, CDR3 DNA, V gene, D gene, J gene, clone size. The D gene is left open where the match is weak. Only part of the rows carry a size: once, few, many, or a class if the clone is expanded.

CASSLTGAAPEAFF | TGTGCCAGCAGCTTAACAGGGGCGGCCCCTGAAGCTTTCTTT | TRBV7-2 | TRBD1 | TRBJ1-1 | -
CSVADGDEKLFF | TGCAGCGTTGCTGATGGGGATGAAAAACTGTTTTTT | TRBV29-1 | - | TRBJ1-4 | few
CASSTQSGEQYF | TGTGCCAGCAGTACCCAAAGTGGCGAGCAGTACTTC | TRBV11-2 | - | TRBJ2-7 | few
CASTSRPGQGDQPQHF | TGTGCCAGCACCAGCCGCCCCGGGCAGGGCGATCAGCCCCAGCATTTT | TRBV7-3 | - | TRBJ1-5 | -
CASSEGVYGYTF | TGTGCCAGCAGTGAAGGCGTCTATGGCTACACCTTC | TRBV2 | - | TRBJ1-2 | few
CSVEGWRSPDTQYF | TGCAGCGTTGAAGGCTGGCGGAGCCCAGATACGCAGTATTTT | TRBV29-1 | - | TRBJ2-3 | few
CASSQVDSSDTQYF | TGCGCCAGCAGCCAAGTAGATAGTTCGGATACGCAGTATTTT | TRBV4-3 | - | TRBJ2-3 | few
CASSRVGGTSDRNEQFF | TGTGCCAGCAGCCGCGTAGGGGGGACTAGCGACCGAAATGAGCAGTTCTTC | TRBV11-2 | TRBD2 | TRBJ2-1 | -
CASSILGQGFTDTQYF | TGTGCCAGTAGTATATTGGGACAGGGCTTCACAGATACGCAGTATTTT | TRBV19 | TRBD1 | TRBJ2-3 | few
CAISESRRDTSYEQYF | TGTGCCATCAGTGAGTCGAGACGGGACACATCCTACGAGCAGTACTTC | TRBV6-1 | - | TRBJ2-7 | few
CATSRGANYGYTF | TGTGCCACCAGCAGAGGAGCTAACTATGGCTACACCTTC | TRBV15 | - | TRBJ1-2 | few
CASSSDRYNEQFF | TGTGCCAGCAGCTCGGACCGTTACAATGAGCAGTTCTTC | TRBV7-8 | - | TRBJ2-1 | few
CASSPPEGLSTDTQYF | TGTGCCAGCTCACCACCGGAGGGGCTCAGCACAGATACGCAGTATTTT | TRBV18 | - | TRBJ2-3 | few
CASSLGWGGYTF | TGTGCCAGCAGCTTGGGATGGGGTGGCTACACCTTC | TRBV5-6 | - | TRBJ1-2 | -
CASSLHLTSGRRNEQFF | TGTGCCAGCAGCCTCCACTTGACTAGTGGGAGGCGCAATGAGCAGTTCTTC | TRBV14 | - | TRBJ2-1 | few
CASSASGASVLTF | TGTGCCAGCTCCGCCTCTGGGGCCAGCGTCCTGACTTTC | TRBV18 | - | TRBJ2-6 | -
CASSLVVGATRLTQNEQFF | TGTGCCAGCAGTTTAGTTGTCGGGGCGACAAGACTCACTCAGAATGAGCAGTTCTTC | TRBV28 | - | TRBJ2-1 | -
CASSQTGSGNTIYF | TGTGCCAGCAGCCAAACAGGTTCTGGAAACACCATATATTTT | TRBV5-4 | - | TRBJ1-3 | -
CASSLGTRPTGELFF | TGTGCCAGCAGCCTCGGGACTAGACCCACCGGGGAGCTGTTTTTT | TRBV5-6 | TRBD2 | TRBJ2-2 | -
CSVGGIRGSGANVLTF | TGCAGCGTTGGGGGCATAAGGGGCTCTGGGGCCAACGTCCTGACTTTC | TRBV29-1 | - | TRBJ2-6 | -
CASSPSPSGLHSYEQYF | TGTGCCAGCAGCCCCAGTCCCTCGGGGCTCCACTCCTACGAGCAGTACTTC | TRBV7-2 | - | TRBJ2-7 | few
CASNKRQGWGETQYF | TGTGCCAGCAACAAGCGACAGGGGTGGGGGGAGACCCAGTACTTC | TRBV6-5 | TRBD1 | TRBJ2-5 | few
CASSLDPAGFAEAFF | TGTGCCAGCAGTTTAGATCCAGCGGGCTTCGCTGAAGCTTTCTTT | TRBV28 | - | TRBJ1-1 | few
CASSEPGSFNTNTGELFF | TGTGCCAGCAGCGAACCGGGATCATTCAATACGAACACCGGGGAGCTGTTTTTT | TRBV7-9 | - | TRBJ2-2 | -
CASSVWASNNEQFF | TGTGCCAGCAGTGTGTGGGCTAGCAACAATGAGCAGTTCTTC | TRBV11-2 | - | TRBJ2-1 | -
CASSLGRLRGKNTEAFF | TGTGCCAGCAGCTTAGGTCGGCTTCGCGGTAAGAACACTGAAGCTTTCTTT | TRBV7-6 | - | TRBJ1-1 | few
CASSQVVREFETQYF | TGTGCCAGCAGCCAAGTAGTCAGGGAGTTCGAGACCCAGTACTTC | TRBV4-2 | - | TRBJ2-5 | -
CASSDWLHGELFF | TGTGCCAGCAGTGATTGGCTTCACGGGGAGCTGTTTTTT | TRBV25-1 | - | TRBJ2-2 | -
CASSVTSGNTGELFF | TGTGCCAGCAGCGTTACTAGCGGTAACACCGGGGAGCTGTTTTTT | TRBV7-9 | TRBD2 | TRBJ2-2 | -
CATSRDLGGSNQPQHF | TGTGCCACCAGCAGAGATCTGGGTGGGAGCAATCAGCCCCAGCATTTT | TRBV15 | - | TRBJ1-5 | -
CATSRQGFYGYAF | TGTGCCACCAGCAGACAGGGGTTCTATGGCTACGCCTTC | TRBV15 | - | TRBJ1-2 | -
CASSVQRSSYNEQFF | TGTGCCAGCAGTGTTCAGCGGAGCTCCTACAATGAGCAGTTCTTC | TRBV6-4 | - | TRBJ2-1 | -
CASSLSVTDTGELFF | TGTGCCAGCAGTTTGAGCGTTACGGACACCGGGGAGCTGTTTTTT | TRBV9 | - | TRBJ2-2 | few
CASSWGGTYNEQFF | TGCGCCAGCAGCTGGGGAGGAACCTACAATGAGCAGTTCTTC | TRBV5-1 | - | TRBJ2-1 | -
CASSLVVSRGQNTEAFF | TGTGCCAGCAGCTTAGTAGTTTCTCGGGGCCAGAACACTGAAGCTTTCTTT | TRBV7-2 | - | TRBJ1-1 | few